A single sample is the source of the 26 T cell receptor beta chains below, sequenced in a study of siplizumab effects on memory and regulatory T cells. Data came from immunoSEQ multiplex PCR; TCRdb stores just in-frame clones and leaves some out. The sample shows tens of thousands of clones, 83% of them seen only once. Sequenced sample: memory CD4+ T cells sorted from blood. These receptors originate from a human donor in good health.

This sequence joins TRBV7-9 and TRBJ2-7; 7 bases fit TRBD2. V was pared by 5 bases and J by 3 bases, with 7 bases of the junction left unmatched. The germline gives CDR1 SEHNR, CDR2 FQNEAQ (reference sequence). This CDR3 has 14 amino acids. Here the CDR3 DNA reads TGTGCCAGCAGCGAGGCTAGCGGCCTCTACGAGCAGTACTTC. Residues: CASSEASGLYEQYF.

V gene TRBV7-2 combines with J gene TRBJ2-3, with D perhaps matching TRBD1 (5 bases). Trimming left V 5 bases short and J 0 bases short, with 15 bases between. Looked up from germline, CDR1 is SGHTA and CDR2 is FQGNSA. The CDR3 has 16 amino acids. The DNA of the CDR3 is TGTGCCAGCAGCCTACGGACACCCAGGAGCACAGATACGCAGTATTTT. The encoded protein is CASSLRTPRSTDTQYF.

This chain links TRBV2 with TRBJ1-1, with a possible D match to TRBD1 (6 bases). V was cut by 4 bases and J by 3 bases, with 9 bases left in between. This CDR3 spans 13 amino acids. Germline V gene lookup returns CDR1 SNHLY and CDR2 FYNNEI. The CDR3 reads CASSARGDTEAFF. As DNA, the CDR3 is TGTGCCAGCAGTGCCAGGGGAGACACTGAAGCTTTCTTT.

CDR3 nucleotides: TGTGCCAGCAGTAAGAGCGGGAACACCGGGGAGCTGTTTTTT. It codes for CASSKSGNTGELFF. J is TRBJ2-2 and V is TRBV6-5, with a possible D match to TRBD2 (5 bases). Trimming left V 5 bases short and J 1 base short, with 8 bases between. This CDR3 has 14 residues. The germline V gene has CDR1 MNHEY and CDR2 SVGAGI.

The genes are TRBV9 and TRBJ2-6, with 7 positions matching TRBD2. The CDR3 extends over 16 amino acids. V gave up 2 bases and J gave up 0 bases; unmatched junction bases: 2. Germline CDR1 SGDLS, CDR2 YYNGEE. This CDR3 is CASSVGGNSGANVLTF. The DNA of the CDR3 is TGTGCCAGCAGCGTCGGGGGGAACTCTGGGGCCAACGTCCTGACTTTC.

The chain uses TRBV6-5 and TRBJ1-5; a possible D gene is TRBD1 (5 bases). The CDR3 sequence is 15 residues long. V was trimmed by 8 bases and J by 1 base, leaving 15 bases between them. Per germline, CDR1 MNHEY and CDR2 SVGAGI. This chain's CDR3 is CASGLGTPSNQPQHF. The CDR3 DNA is TGTGCCAGCGGGTTGGGGACGCCAAGCAATCAGCCCCAGCATTTT.

This rearrangement joins TRBV6-5 to TRBJ1-3; weak D call: TRBD1 (5 bases). V was shortened by 0 bases and J by 4 bases, with 10 bases between the two germline ends. Germline CDR1 MNHEY, CDR2 SVGAGI. There are 15 residues in the CDR3. In DNA form, the CDR3 reads TGTGCCAGCAGTTACTCCGACAGCTTCGGAAACACCATATATTTT. Its translation is CASSYSDSFGNTIYF.

The V gene is TRBV6-1, the J gene TRBJ2-4; unclear D gene. Per the germline V gene, CDR1 is MNHNS and CDR2 is SASEGT. V was clipped by 1 base and J by 6 bases, with 7 bases between them. CDR3 length: 13 amino acids. The CDR3 DNA follows: TGTGCCAGCAGTGAAGAGCGCGGAAACATTCAGTACTTC. Amino acids: CASSEERGNIQYF.

V is TRBV2 and J is TRBJ1-5, with D possibly TRBD1 on 5 matching bases. Germline values: CDR1 SNHLY, CDR2 FYNNEI. V lost 6 bases to trimming and J lost 1 base, with 19 bases between them. The CDR3 is made up of 17 amino acids. The CDR3 is CASSVTGLNWSNQPQHF. In nucleotides, the CDR3 is TGTGCCAGCAGCGTTACGGGGCTAAACTGGAGCAATCAGCCCCAGCATTTT.

This clone showed up just once. The rearrangement joins TRBV14 to TRBJ1-4; a possible D gene is TRBD1 (5 bases). Germline loops: CDR1 SGHDN, CDR2 FVKESK. Trimming removed 4 bases from V and 0 bases from J, with 12 bases in between. This CDR3 spans 16 amino acids. CDR3: CASSRGSLATNEKLFF. The CDR3 DNA is TGTGCCAGCAGCCGGGGGAGTCTTGCAACTAATGAAAAACTGTTTTTT.

The V and J genes are TRBV6-9 and TRBJ1-2, with D possibly matching TRBD1 (6 bases). Per germline, CDR1 MNHGY and CDR2 SVAAGI. V was cut by 6 bases and J by 3 bases, with 14 bases left in between. The length of the CDR3 is 14 residues. In DNA, the CDR3 is TGTGCCAGCAGCCTGGCAGGGGCGGACTATGGCTACACCTTC. It codes for CASSLAGADYGYTF.

CDR3 in amino acids: CASGYGDRANEQYF. CDR3 nucleotides: TGTGCCAGCGGTTACGGGGACAGGGCTAACGAGCAGTACTTC. The chain couples TRBV2 to TRBJ2-7, with 9 bases aligning to TRBD1. This CDR3 contains 14 residues. Germline assignment: CDR1 SNHLY and CDR2 FYNNEI. The V gene end was trimmed by 8 bases and the J gene end by 5 bases; junction bases not matched to a gene: 10.

The chain carries TRBV7-8 and TRBJ2-6; 7 nucleotides align to TRBD1. The CDR3 has 19 residues. CDR1 and CDR2 (germline): SGHVS, FQNEAQ. Trimming took 5 bases from V and 0 from J; bases not matched to a gene: 13. The CDR3 DNA is TGTGCCAGCAGCCCATTTTCACAGGGGACGAGCTCTGGGGCCAACGTCCTGACTTTC. Amino acid sequence: CASSPFSQGTSSGANVLTF.

The V call is TRBV7-2, the J call TRBJ2-1; the D gene is possibly TRBD2 (5 bases). The CDR3 sequence is 14 residues long. Trimming removed 0 bases from V and 6 bases from J, with 9 bases in between. In germline, CDR1 is SGHTA, CDR2 FQGNSA. This CDR3 reads CASSLAIGVNEQFF. CDR3 sequence (DNA): TGTGCCAGCAGCTTAGCCATCGGGGTCAATGAGCAGTTCTTC.

The V gene is TRBV7-8, the J gene TRBJ1-1; a possible D gene is TRBD1 (5 bases). Trimming removed 5 bases at V and 3 bases at J, with 13 bases between. Germline CDR1 is SGHVS and CDR2 is FQNEAQ. The CDR3 consists of 14 residues. CDR3 in DNA: TGTGCCAGCAGCGTCGACCGGGGGTACACTGAAGCTTTCTTT. It specifies CASSVDRGYTEAFF.

V and J are TRBV7-9 and TRBJ2-1; 7 positions agree with TRBD1. From germline, CDR1 is SEHNR and CDR2 FQNEAQ (reference sequence). This CDR3 region has 17 residues. The V and J ends lost 2 bases and 5 bases, in that order; junction bases with no gene match: 12. CDR3 amino acids: CASSLRAGGTGDNEQFF. In nucleotides, the CDR3 is TGTGCCAGCAGCTTAAGGGCAGGGGGTACCGGGGACAATGAGCAGTTCTTC.

The CDR3 DNA reads TGTGCCAGCAGCGTAGGGGGAGGGAGGACCGGGGAGCTGTTTTTT. Its protein is CASSVGGGRTGELFF. The J gene is TRBJ2-2, the V gene TRBV9; 7 nucleotides align to TRBD2. The CDR3 covers 15 residues. V trimming: 0 bases; J trimming: 5 bases; junction bases outside the gene matches: 4. Looked up from germline, CDR1 is SGDLS and CDR2 is YYNGEE.

This clone was seen just once. The genes are TRBV18 and TRBJ1-6, with unresolved D. CDR3 length equals 13 residues. The V gene lost 3 bases and the J gene lost 6 bases, with 6 bases spanning the gap. Germline V gives CDR1 KGHSH, CDR2 LQKENI. The CDR3 spells CASSPSANSPLHF. The CDR3, as DNA: TGTGCCAGCTCACCCTCGGCTAATTCACCCCTCCACTTT.

The gene calls are TRBV5-4 and TRBJ1-1; D is undetermined. Germline values: CDR1 SGHNT, CDR2 YYREEE (reference sequence). The V end was cut by 7 bases, the J end by 0 bases, with 16 bases between. The CDR3 is 15 amino acids. CDR3 DNA: TGTGCCAGCTCCCTTCCCAGTGGCATGAACACTGAAGCTTTCTTT. Amino acids: CASSLPSGMNTEAFF.

This sequence joins TRBV7-6 and TRBJ1-4, with D possibly TRBD1 on 6 matching bases. Germline V gives CDR1 SGHVS, CDR2 FNYEAQ. The CDR3 covers 15 residues. Between the trimmed V and J ends, which lost 3 bases and 0 bases, there was a span of 8 bases. Here the CDR3 reads CASSLGGTTNEKLFF. The CDR3 coding sequence is TGTGCCAGCAGCTTGGGGGGCACAACTAATGAAAAACTGTTTTTT. The entire variable domain, with the rest obtained from reference TRBV7-6 and TRBJ1-4, is as follows: GAGVSQSPRYKVTKRGQDVALRCDPISGHVSLYWYRQALGQGPEFLTYFNYEAQQDKSGLPNDRFSAERPEGSISTLTIQRTEQRDSAMYRCASSLGGTTNEKLFFGSGTQLSVL.

There are a few counts of this clone. This chain uses TRBV10-3 with TRBJ1-3; D is undetermined. Per the germline V gene, CDR1 is ENHRY and CDR2 is SYGVKD. V gave up 3 bases and J gave up 3 bases, with 6 bases separating them. CDR3 size: 13 residues. CDR3 protein: CAISDRLGNTIYF. CDR3 nucleotide sequence: TGTGCCATCAGTGACCGGCTTGGAAACACCATATATTTT.

The rearrangement joins TRBV25-1 to TRBJ1-3; D not certain. The CDR3 is made up of 14 amino acids. Germline CDR1 and CDR2: MGHDK and SYGVNS. V shed 2 bases and J shed 5 bases, with 10 bases lying between them. The CDR3 region has the DNA TGTGCCAGCAGTGAAGAGGGAATAAGAAACACCATATATTTT. It is translated as CASSEEGIRNTIYF.

The chain has TRBV2 and TRBJ1-1; tentatively, D is TRBD1 (6 bases). The V end lost 6 bases, the J end lost 11 bases, and 13 bases lay between the germline ends. This CDR3 has 11 amino acids. Germline V lookup: CDR1 SNHLY, CDR2 FYNNEI. Written as DNA, the CDR3 is TGTGCCAGCAGCGACAGGTACGTGGCTTTCTTT. Amino acids: CASSDRYVAFF. Filled out from reference TRBV2 and TRBJ1-1, the complete variable domain reads EPEVTQTPSHQVTQMGQEVILRCVPISNHLYFYWYRQILGQKVEFLVSFYNNEISEKSEIFDDQFSVERPDGSNFTLKIRSTKLEDSAMYFCASSDRYVAFFGQGTRLTVV.

This chain links TRBV9 with TRBJ1-1, with 7 bases aligning to TRBD1. The CDR3 runs 13 residues. The V gene's germline CDR1 is SGDLS and CDR2 YYNGEE. Trimming at V came to 4 bases and at J to 5 bases, leaving 5 bases not matched to a gene. The CDR3 region has the DNA TGTGCCAGCAGCCATACAGGGGTGACTGAAGCTTTCTTT. It specifies CASSHTGVTEAFF.

The genes are TRBV5-1 and TRBJ2-2; TRBD1 or TRBD2 may be the D gene (5 bases each). Trimming removed 5 bases from V and 1 base from J, with 18 bases in between. The CDR3 is 17 amino acids. Germline V lookup: CDR1 SGHRS, CDR2 YFSETQ. The CDR3 protein is CASSPDPGRLNTGELFF. The CDR3, as DNA: TGCGCCAGCAGTCCAGATCCGGGACGACTGAACACCGGGGAGCTGTTTTTT.

This chain uses TRBV20-1 with TRBJ1-1; D is uncertain. Germline CDR1 reads DFQATT; CDR2 reads SNEGSKA (reference sequence). The CDR3 sequence is 11 residues long. V dropped 6 bases and J dropped 1 base, with 6 bases sitting between them. The DNA of the CDR3 is TGCAGTGCGCTAGAGAACACTGAAGCTTTCTTT. Its translation is CSALENTEAFF.